The clone carrying this T cell receptor beta chain was seen many times. Being one base from a much bigger clone, this may be a read error. Since no conserved phenylalanine or tryptophan closes the CDR3, a read error is the likely cause. PBMCs were isolated by Ficoll-Paque density gradient centrifugation, using about 10 ml of fresh peripheral blood as the starting material. This CDR3 has 15 amino acids. Germline V gene sequence: CDR1 SGHRS, CDR2 YFSETQ. The ends were cut back, 4 bases at V and 4 bases at J, with 15 bases in the middle. RNA transcripts were the source from which TCR beta CDR3 regions were amplified. HTBI primers primed a first-round RT-PCR, and a second-round multiplex PCR followed. TCRdb re-derived calls from the multiplex PCR reads in MiXCR, one entry per CDR3 protein. The table shows 24,000 or so distinct CDR3 sequences, with nearly 50% occurring only once. The data were obtained in a study of Graves' ophthalmopathy and Graves' hyperthyroidism.

This sequence originates from an adult woman with stable Graves' hyperthyroidism. V gene TRBV5-1 combines with J gene TRBJ2-1; no clear D gene. Source material: peripheral blood. The DNA for the CDR3 is TGCGCCAGCAGCCCCTCCCCGGCACAGTACAATGAGCAGTTCCTC. Translating gives CASSPSPAQYNEQFL.